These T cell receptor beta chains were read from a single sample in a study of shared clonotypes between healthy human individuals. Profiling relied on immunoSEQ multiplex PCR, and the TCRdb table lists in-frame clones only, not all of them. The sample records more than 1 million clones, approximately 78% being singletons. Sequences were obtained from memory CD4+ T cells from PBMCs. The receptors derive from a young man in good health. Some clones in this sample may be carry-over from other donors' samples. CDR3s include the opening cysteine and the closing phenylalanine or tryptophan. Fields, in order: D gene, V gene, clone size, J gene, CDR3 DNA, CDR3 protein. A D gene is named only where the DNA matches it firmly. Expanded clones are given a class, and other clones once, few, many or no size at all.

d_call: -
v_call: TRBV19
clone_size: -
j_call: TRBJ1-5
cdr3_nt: TGTGCCACTACTGCGGGGCCTTCTACGACCCAGCATTTT
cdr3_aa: CATTAGPSTTQHF

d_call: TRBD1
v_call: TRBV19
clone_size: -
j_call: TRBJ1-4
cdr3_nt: TGTGCCAGTAGTCGGGACAGACTAAATGAAAAACTGTTTTTT
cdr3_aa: CASSRDRLNEKLFF

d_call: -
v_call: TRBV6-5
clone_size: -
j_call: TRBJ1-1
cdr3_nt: TGTGCCAGCAGCGGGGGGTTCTTTAACACTGAAGCTTTCTTT
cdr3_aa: CASSGGFFNTEAFF

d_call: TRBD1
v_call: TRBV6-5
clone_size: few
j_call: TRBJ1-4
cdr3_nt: TGTGCCAGCAGTTACGTCCGTTGGGGACAGCCCGCTGAACTGTTTTTT
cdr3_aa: CASSYVRWGQPAELFF

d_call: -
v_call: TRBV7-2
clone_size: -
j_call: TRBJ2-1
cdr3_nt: TGTGCCAGCAGCTGGGGACAAGACAATGAGCAGTTCTTC
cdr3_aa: CASSWGQDNEQFF

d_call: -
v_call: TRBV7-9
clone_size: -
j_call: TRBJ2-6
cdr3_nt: TGTGCCAGCAGCTTAGCCCTCCAGGGCTCTGGGGCCAACGTCCTGACTTTC
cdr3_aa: CASSLALQGSGANVLTF

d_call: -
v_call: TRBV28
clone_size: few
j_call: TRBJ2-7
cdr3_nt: TGTGCCAGCAGTATCATCCGGGGCTACGAGCAGTACTTC
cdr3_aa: CASSIIRGYEQYF

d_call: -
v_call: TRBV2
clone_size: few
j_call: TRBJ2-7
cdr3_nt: TGTGCCACCAACGATGTCTTCTCCTACGAGCAGTACTTC
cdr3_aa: CATNDVFSYEQYF

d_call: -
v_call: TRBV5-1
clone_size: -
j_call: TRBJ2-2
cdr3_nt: TGCGCCAGCACTGACCGGGCGAACACCGGGGAGCTGTTTTTT
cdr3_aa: CASTDRANTGELFF

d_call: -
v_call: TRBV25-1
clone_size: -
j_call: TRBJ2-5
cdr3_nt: TGTGCCAGCGGCCCGGGGGAAGTTTTCCTGCAAGAGACCCAGTACTTC
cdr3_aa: CASGPGEVFLQETQYF

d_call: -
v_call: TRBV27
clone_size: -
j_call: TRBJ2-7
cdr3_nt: TGTGCCAGCAGTTTTCGGAAGGGTCAGTACGAGCAGTACTTC
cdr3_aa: CASSFRKGQYEQYF

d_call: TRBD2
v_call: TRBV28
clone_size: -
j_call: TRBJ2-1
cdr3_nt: TGTGCCAGCAGTATATTGACTAGCGGGATCCGGAATGAGCAGTTCTTC
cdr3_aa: CASSILTSGIRNEQFF

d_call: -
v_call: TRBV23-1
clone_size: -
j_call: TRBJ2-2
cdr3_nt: TGCGCCAGCAGTCAAGGAGTTGGACAGAACACCGGGGAGCTGTTTTTT
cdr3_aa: CASSQGVGQNTGELFF

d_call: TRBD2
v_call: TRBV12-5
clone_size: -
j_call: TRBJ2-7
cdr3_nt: TGTGCTAGTGCCGTAGCGGGAGTCTACGAGCAGTACTTC
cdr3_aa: CASAVAGVYEQYF

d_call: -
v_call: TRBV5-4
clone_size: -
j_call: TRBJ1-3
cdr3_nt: TGTGCCAGCAGCTCCGGGGGTGGAAACACCATATATTTT
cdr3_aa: CASSSGGGNTIYF

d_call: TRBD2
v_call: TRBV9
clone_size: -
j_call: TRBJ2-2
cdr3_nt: TGTGCCAGCAGCAGCCCAGCCCGGGGACTAGGCTACCGCAGGGAGCTGTTTTTT
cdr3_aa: CASSSPARGLGYRRELFF

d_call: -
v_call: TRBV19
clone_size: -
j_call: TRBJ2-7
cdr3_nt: TGTGCCAGTAGTATGGGACGGTCCGGCGAGCAGTACTTC
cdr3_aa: CASSMGRSGEQYF

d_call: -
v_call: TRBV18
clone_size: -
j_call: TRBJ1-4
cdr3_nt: TGTGCCAGCTCACCACGACAGACAACTAATGAAAAACTGTTTTTT
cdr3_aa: CASSPRQTTNEKLFF

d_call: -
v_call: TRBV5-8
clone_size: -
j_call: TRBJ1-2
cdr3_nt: TGTGCCAGCAGCTTCGAGAGTTCCGGGACGGCTAGGGGCTACACCTTC
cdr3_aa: CASSFESSGTARGYTF

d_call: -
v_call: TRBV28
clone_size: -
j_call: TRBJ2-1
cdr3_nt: TGTGCCAGCAGTTTCCCACGGGCGAGCTCCTACAATGAGCAGTTCTTC
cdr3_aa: CASSFPRASSYNEQFF

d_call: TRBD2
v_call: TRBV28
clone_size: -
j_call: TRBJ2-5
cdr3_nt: TGTGCCAGCAGTTCCCCCACTAGCGGAGCTCAAGAGACCCAGTACTTC
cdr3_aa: CASSSPTSGAQETQYF

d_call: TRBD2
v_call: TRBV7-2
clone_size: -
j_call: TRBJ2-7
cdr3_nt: TGTGCCAGCAGCTTAGCCCGGGGGACTAGCGCAGCCTACGAGCAGTACTTC
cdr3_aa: CASSLARGTSAAYEQYF

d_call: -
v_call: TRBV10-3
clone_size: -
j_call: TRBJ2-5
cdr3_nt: TGTGCCACCTCTACCACCGGGACTCTAAGTCAAGAGACCCAGTACTTC
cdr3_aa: CATSTTGTLSQETQYF

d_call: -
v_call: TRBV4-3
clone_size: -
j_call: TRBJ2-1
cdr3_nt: TGCGCCAGCAGCCAAGATGTAGCGGTGGCGGAGCAGTTCTTC
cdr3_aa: CASSQDVAVAEQFF

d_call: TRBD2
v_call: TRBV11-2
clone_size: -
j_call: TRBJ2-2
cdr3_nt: TGTGCCAGCAGCCTAGGAGGGCTAGCGGGAGGGCTTCCCGGGGAGCTGTTTTTT
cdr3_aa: CASSLGGLAGGLPGELFF

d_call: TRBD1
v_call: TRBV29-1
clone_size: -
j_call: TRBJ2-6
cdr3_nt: TGCAGCGTTGCGGACAGGCCTTTCTCTGGGGCCAACGTCCTGACTTTC
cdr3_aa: CSVADRPFSGANVLTF

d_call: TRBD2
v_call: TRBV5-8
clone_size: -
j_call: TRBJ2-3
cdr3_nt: TGTGCCAGCAGCGAGCCGACTAGCTGGAGCACAGATACGCAGTATTTT
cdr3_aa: CASSEPTSWSTDTQYF

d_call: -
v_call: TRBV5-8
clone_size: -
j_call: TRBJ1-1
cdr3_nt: TGTGCCAGCGGCTGGGGCGCCGACACTGAAGCTTTCTTT
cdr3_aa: CASGWGADTEAFF

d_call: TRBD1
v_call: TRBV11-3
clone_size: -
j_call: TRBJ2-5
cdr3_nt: TGTGCCAGCAGCCCCGGACAGGGGCGAGAGCAGTACTTC
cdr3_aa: CASSPGQGREQYF

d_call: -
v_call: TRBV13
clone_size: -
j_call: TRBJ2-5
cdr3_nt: TGTGCCAGCAGCTTAGGGGGGGCCCGGCAAGAGACCCAGTACTTC
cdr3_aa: CASSLGGARQETQYF

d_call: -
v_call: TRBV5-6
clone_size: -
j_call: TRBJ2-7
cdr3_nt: TGTGCCAGCAGCTTTGGTTCCCAGGGTGACAAGCAGTACTTC
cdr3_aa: CASSFGSQGDKQYF

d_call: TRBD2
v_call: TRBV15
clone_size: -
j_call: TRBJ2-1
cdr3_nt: TGTGCCACCAGCAGAGGGTCTAGCGGAGGGTACAATGAGCAGTTCTTC
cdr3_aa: CATSRGSSGGYNEQFF

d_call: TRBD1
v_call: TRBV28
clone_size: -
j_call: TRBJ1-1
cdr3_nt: TGTGCCAGCAGTTCCGGGACAGCTTTTGAAGCTTTCTTT
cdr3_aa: CASSSGTAFEAFF

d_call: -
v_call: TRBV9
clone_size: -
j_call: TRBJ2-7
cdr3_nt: TGTGCCAGCAGCGTGGGTATTTCCTACGAGCAGTACTTC
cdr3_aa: CASSVGISYEQYF

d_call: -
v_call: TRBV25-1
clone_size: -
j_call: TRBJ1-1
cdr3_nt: TGTGCCAGCAGTGAACAGGGATTGGCTGAAGCTTTCTTT
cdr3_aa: CASSEQGLAEAFF

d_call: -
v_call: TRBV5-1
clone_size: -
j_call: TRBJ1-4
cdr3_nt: TGCGCCAGCAGCCCGAACCCGAATGAAAAACTGTTTTTT
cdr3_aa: CASSPNPNEKLFF

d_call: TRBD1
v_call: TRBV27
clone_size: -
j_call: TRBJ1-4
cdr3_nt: TGTGCCAGCAGTTCCCTCGGGACAGGGTATGAAAAACTGTTTTTT
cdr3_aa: CASSSLGTGYEKLFF

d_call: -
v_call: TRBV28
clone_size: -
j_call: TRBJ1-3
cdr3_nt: TGTGCCAGCTACGCCGGGACTAGCCTTGGGAACACCATATATTTT
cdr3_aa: CASYAGTSLGNTIYF

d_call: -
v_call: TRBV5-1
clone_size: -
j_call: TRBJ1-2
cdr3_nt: TGCGCCAGCAGCCCTCAGGGTAACTATGGCTACACCTTC
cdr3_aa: CASSPQGNYGYTF

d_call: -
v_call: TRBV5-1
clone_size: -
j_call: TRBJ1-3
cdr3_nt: TGCGCCAGCAGCTTGGGTCTACAGGTCTCTGGAAACACCATATATTTT
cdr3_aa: CASSLGLQVSGNTIYF

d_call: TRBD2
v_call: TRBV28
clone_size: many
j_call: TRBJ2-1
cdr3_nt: TGTGCCAGCAGCCGAATAGCGGGAAGGGGCTACAATGAGCAGTTCTTC
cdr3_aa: CASSRIAGRGYNEQFF

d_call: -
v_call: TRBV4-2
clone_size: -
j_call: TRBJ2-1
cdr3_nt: TGTGCCAGCAGCCAAGAACTTAGCGCCGATGAGCAGTTCTTC
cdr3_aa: CASSQELSADEQFF

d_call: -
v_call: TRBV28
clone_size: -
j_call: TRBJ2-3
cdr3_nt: TGTGCCAGCAGTTTATTGAGCGGGTCGGGCACAGATACGCAGTATTTT
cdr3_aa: CASSLLSGSGTDTQYF

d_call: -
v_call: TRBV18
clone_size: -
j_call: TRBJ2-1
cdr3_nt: TGTGCCAGCTCCCTTTTTGGGACAGAGCAGTTCTTC
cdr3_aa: CASSLFGTEQFF

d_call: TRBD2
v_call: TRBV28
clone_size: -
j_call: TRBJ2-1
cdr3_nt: TGTGCCAGCACCACGGGGGGGCGGAGCTCCTACAATGAGCAGTTCTTC
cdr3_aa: CASTTGGRSSYNEQFF

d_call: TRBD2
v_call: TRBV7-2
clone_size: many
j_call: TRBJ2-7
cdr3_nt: TGTGCCAGCAGCTTAGGGACTAGCAGATACGAGCAGTACTTC
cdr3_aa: CASSLGTSRYEQYF

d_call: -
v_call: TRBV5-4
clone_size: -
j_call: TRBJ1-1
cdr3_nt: TGTGCCAGCAGGGTTGGGGTGGCGGTGAACACTGAAGCTTTCTTT
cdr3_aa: CASRVGVAVNTEAFF

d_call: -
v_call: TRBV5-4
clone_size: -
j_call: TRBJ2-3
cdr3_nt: TGTGCCAGCAGCTTGGACCGCCCAGATACGCAGTATTTT
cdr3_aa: CASSLDRPDTQYF

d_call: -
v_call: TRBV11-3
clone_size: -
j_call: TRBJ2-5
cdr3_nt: TGTGCCAGCAGCTTTACAGGGGAGACCCAGTACTTC
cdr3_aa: CASSFTGETQYF

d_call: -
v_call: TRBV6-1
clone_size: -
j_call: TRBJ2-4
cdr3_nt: TGTGCCAGCAGTGAAAGGCCGGACGTTTCTTTAGCCAAAAACATTCAGTACTTC
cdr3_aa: CASSERPDVSLAKNIQYF

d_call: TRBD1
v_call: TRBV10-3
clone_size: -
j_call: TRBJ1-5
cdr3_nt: TGTGCCATCAGCAGACAGGGAGGGAATCAGCCCCAGCATTTT
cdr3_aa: CAISRQGGNQPQHF

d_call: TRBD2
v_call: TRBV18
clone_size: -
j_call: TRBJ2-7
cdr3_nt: TGTGCCAGCTCACCACCAACTAGCGGGGCCTACGAGCAGTACTTC
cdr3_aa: CASSPPTSGAYEQYF

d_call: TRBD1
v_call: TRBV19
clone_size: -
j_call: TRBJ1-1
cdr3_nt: TGTGCCAGTAGCCATCTACCGGGACAGGGGGCAGTAGAAGCTTTCTTT
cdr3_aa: CASSHLPGQGAVEAFF